Below, one TCR beta chain is given with its context. The data belong to a study of blood T cell repertoires in COVID-19. Study information: PBMCs, B-cell-depleted T cells, or T cells were the source of the cDNA or gDNA that made up the material.

Measured with immunoSEQ multiplex PCR; TCRdb has only the in-frame clones, and not every one. The data show about 280,000 clones, roughly 80% seen once. V shed 0 bases and J shed 4 bases, with 21 bases lying between them. The CDR3 has 18 residues. Per germline, CDR1 MNHEY and CDR2 SMNVEV (reference sequence). This TCR derives from a woman between 45 and 65 years old who had recovered from COVID-19. The V gene is TRBV27, the J gene TRBJ1-1; TRBD1 might be the D (6 bases). Sequenced material: peripheral blood. This chain's CDR3 is CASSLSIRGRDLGTEAFF. CDR3 coding DNA: TGTGCCAGCAGTTTATCGATTAGGGGGAGGGATCTTGGCACTGAAGCTTTCTTT.